The 13 T cell receptor beta chains reported below all come from one sample, sequenced in a study of early T cells in non-severe SARS-CoV-2 infection. Using its own MiXCR run on the 5' RACE reads, TCRdb lists one record per CDR3 protein. The sample contains about 46,000 distinct CDR3 sequences, roughly 9.4% of which appear only once. The source was whole blood, collected at baseline. These receptors all stem from an adult who was a healthcare worker with PCR-confirmed SARS-CoV-2 infection or an uninfected control (not recorded which).

The J gene is TRBJ2-1, the V gene TRBV6-5; 12 nucleotides align to TRBD2. The CDR3 contains 14 residues. The V and J ends lost 7 bases and 7 bases, in that order; junction bases with no gene match: 5. CDR1 is MNHEY and CDR2 is SVGAGI in the germline V gene. For the CDR3, the DNA is TGTGCCAGCACCCCTAGCGGGAGGGGGAATGAGCAGTTCTTC. Protein product: CASTPSGRGNEQFF.

This clonotype came up many times. V gene TRBV28 combines with J gene TRBJ1-2; 8 positions match TRBD1. CDR1 and CDR2 from the germline V gene are MDHEN and SYDVKM. Trimming cost V 3 bases and J 2 bases; bases outside gene matches: 8. The CDR3 extends over 16 amino acids. In nucleotides, the CDR3 is TGTGCCAGCAGTTTTCGATACAGGGGGGCAAACTATGGCTACACCTTC. Translating it yields CASSFRYRGANYGYTF.

This clonotype has just a few counts. The rearrangement links TRBV6-6 to TRBJ2-3; D unresolved. CDR1 is MNHNY and CDR2 is SVGAGI in the germline V gene (reference sequence). CDR3 length: 13 residues. Trimming took off 2 bases at V and 2 bases at J, with 5 bases between the two ends. CDR3 amino acids: CASSYILTDTQYF. DNA of the CDR3: TGTGCCAGCAGTTACATTCTCACAGATACGCAGTATTTT.

The chain carries TRBV6-5 and TRBJ1-1, with a weak D call TRBD1 (5 bases). In germline, CDR1 is MNHEY, CDR2 SVGAGI. V shed 2 bases and J shed 1 base, with 8 bases lying between them. The CDR3 is made up of 14 amino acids. The CDR3 bases are TGTGCCAGCAGTTACGGGGGAGAGAACACTGAAGCTTTCTTT. Translating it yields CASSYGGENTEAFF.

This clonotype came up many times. The chain couples TRBV7-9 to TRBJ1-1; D may be TRBD1 (5 bases). Germline V gives CDR1 SEHNR, CDR2 FQNEAQ (reference sequence). The V end lost 8 bases, the J end lost 1 base, and 11 bases lay between the germline ends. The CDR3 has 13 residues. CDR3 in amino acids: CASGALGNTEAFF. The CDR3 region has the DNA TGTGCCAGCGGGGCTCTGGGGAACACTGAAGCTTTCTTT. The full variable domain, completed using reference TRBV7-9 and TRBJ1-1, is DTGVSQNPRHKITKRGQNVTFRCDPISEHNRLYWYRQTLGQGPEFLTYFQNEAQLEKSRLLSDRFSAERPKGSFSTLEIQRTEQGDSAMYLCASGALGNTEAFFGQGTRLTVV.

The chain recombines TRBV10-2 with TRBJ2-2; D possibly corresponds to TRBD2 (5 bases). Germline CDR1 WSHSY, CDR2 SAAADI. This CDR3 is built from 16 residues. With 5 bases removed from V and 4 bases from J, the gap between germline ends came to 17 bases. The chain's CDR3 is CASSFAGGSSTGELFF. CDR3 in DNA: TGCGCCAGCAGTTTCGCGGGTGGGTCATCCACCGGGGAGCTGTTTTTT.

This clonotype was seen at least ten times. The chain is built from TRBV7-9 and TRBJ2-1, with D perhaps matching TRBD2 (6 bases). Germline values: CDR1 SEHNR, CDR2 FQNEAQ (reference sequence). The length of the CDR3 is 14 residues. The V end lost 3 bases, the J end lost 12 bases, and 18 bases lay between the germline ends. This CDR3 is CASSLGGIRVGQFF. CDR3 DNA sequence: TGTGCCAGCAGCTTGGGAGGAATACGCGTTGGGCAGTTCTTC.

Within the sample, this clonotype is medium-sized. The V call is TRBV28, the J call TRBJ1-1; D gene ambiguous. CDR1 is MDHEN, CDR2 SYDVKM, per germline. The V end lost 4 bases, the J end lost 0 bases, and 6 bases lay between the germline ends. The CDR3 sequence is 13 residues long. CDR3 residues: CASSYPLNTEAFF. DNA of the CDR3: TGTGCCAGCAGTTACCCTTTGAACACTGAAGCTTTCTTT.

This clonotype came up a few times. The chain combines TRBV5-1 with TRBJ1-2, with 9 bases that match TRBD1. V trimming: 4 bases; J trimming: 5 bases; junction bases outside the gene matches: 27. Per the germline V gene, CDR1 is SGHRS and CDR2 is YFSETQ. This CDR3 spans 21 amino acids. This chain's CDR3 is CASSMGATLTGGPPRLYGYTF. Here the CDR3 DNA reads TGCGCCAGCAGCATGGGCGCTACACTAACAGGGGGCCCTCCGAGGCTTTATGGCTACACCTTC.

This clonotype appeared many times. The V gene is TRBV9, the J gene TRBJ2-5, with D uncertain. Between the trimmed V and J ends, which lost 0 bases and 8 bases, there was a span of 11 bases. Germline assignment: CDR1 SGDLS and CDR2 YYNGEE. The CDR3 runs to 13 residues. CDR3 nucleotides: TGTGCCAGCAGCGTAGGGGTCGAGACCACCCAGTACTTC. Its translation: CASSVGVETTQYF. Variable domain in full (rest from reference TRBV9 and TRBJ2-5): DSGVTQTPKHLITATGQRVTLRCSPRSGDLSVYWYQQSLDQGLQFLIQYYNGEERAKGNILERFSAQQFPDLHSELNLSSLELGDSALYFCASSVGVETTQYFGPGTRLLVL.

This clonotype was seen more than once but under ten times. The chain links TRBV2 to TRBJ2-5; D perhaps matches TRBD2 (6 bases). Looked up from germline, CDR1 is SNHLY and CDR2 is FYNNEI. The CDR3 sequence is 14 residues long. The chain's CDR3 is CATVRDSYQETQYF. CDR3 nucleotides: TGTGCTACCGTCCGGGACTCGTACCAAGAGACCCAGTACTTC. Looking up the rest from reference TRBV2 and TRBJ2-5 gives the full variable domain: EPEVTQTPSHQVTQMGQEVILRCVPISNHLYFYWYRQILGQKVEFLVSFYNNEISEKSEIFDDQFSVERPDGSNFTLKIRSTKLEDSAMYFCATVRDSYQETQYFGPGTRLLVL.

In its sample, this clonotype was seen many times. This chain's CDR3 is CAILGTSNTEAFF. The CDR3 nucleotides are TGTGCCATCCTCGGGACATCGAACACTGAAGCTTTCTTT. The chain couples TRBV7-9 to TRBJ1-1, with TRBD1 as a possible D gene (6 bases). CDR3 length equals 13 residues. V dropped 10 bases and J dropped 1 base, with 13 bases sitting between them. Per germline, CDR1 SEHNR and CDR2 FQNEAQ (reference sequence).

The chain is built from TRBV7-6 and TRBJ2-7; TRBD2 aligns across 13 bases. Germline lookup yields CDR1 SGHVS and CDR2 FNYEAQ. With 5 bases clipped from V and 2 bases from J, the junction kept 3 bases outside the gene matches. The CDR3 runs 15 residues. The CDR3 region has the DNA TGTGCCAGCAGCGCCGGGACTAGCGGGACCTACGAGCAGTACTTC. This sequence encodes CASSAGTSGTYEQYF.